This TCR beta chain was observed in a study of blood T cell repertoires in COVID-19. Whole-study context: The United States, Italy and Spain supplied acute and convalescent COVID-19 samples. T cells, B-cell-depleted T cells, or PBMCs provided the cDNA or gDNA that served as material.

In the original workflow: Researchers report that nucleated cell counts were estimated from reference gene primer amplification. Assay: immunoSEQ multiplex PCR; the TCRdb copy retains only in-frame clones and omits some. V, J and clone size are taken as reported in that table, and D and trimming were inferred from the DNA itself. The data contain about 120,000 clones, over 75% of them singletons. Sequenced sample: peripheral blood. The clonotype was recovered from a man aged 60 to 75 with acute or convalescent COVID-19.

The CDR3 DNA sequence: TGTGCCAGCAGTTTAGACTTGTACACCGGGGAGCTGTTTTTT. The encoded protein is CASSLDLYTGELFF. This sequence joins TRBV27 and TRBJ2-2; D not resolved. V was shortened by 2 bases and J by 3 bases, with 7 bases between the two germline ends. The CDR3 has 14 amino acids. Germline CDR1 and CDR2: MNHEY and SMNVEV (reference sequence).